A single sample gave rise to the 30 T cell receptor beta chains below, sequenced in a study of CD8+ T cells in alopecia areata. RNA was extracted and reverse transcribed into cDNA as the sequencing template. The protocol was immunoSEQ multiplex PCR, while the TCRdb copy is restricted to in-frame clones and leaves out a portion. The data hold 95,000 to 120,000 clones, with under 65% observed a single time. Sequencing was carried out using NKG2D-low CD8+ T cells sorted from blood. These receptors came from a human donor with alopecia areata.

This chain uses TRBV7-9 with TRBJ1-5, with D unclear. V lost 3 bases and J lost 7, with 7 bases in between. Germline V lookup: CDR1 SEHNR, CDR2 FQNEAQ (reference sequence). This CDR3 has 12 residues. The CDR3 loop reads CASSLPEQPQHF. The CDR3 DNA is TGTGCCAGCAGCTTGCCAGAGCAGCCCCAGCATTTT.

The rearrangement links TRBV30 to TRBJ2-5, with TRBD1 matching 10 bases. Germline V gives CDR1 GTSNPN, CDR2 SVGIG (reference sequence). The CDR3 contains 15 residues. Trimming removed 0 bases from V and 5 bases from J; junction bases left unmatched: 6. CDR3 coding DNA: TGTGCCTGGAGTGTCGGGACAGGGGCTTGGGAGACCCAGTACTTC. This sequence encodes CAWSVGTGAWETQYF.

The chain is built from TRBV5-1 and TRBJ2-1, with no clear D. This CDR3 is built from 13 residues. Germline loops: CDR1 SGHRS, CDR2 YFSETQ. Trimming cost V 0 bases and J 9 bases, with 10 bases left between them. The CDR3 nucleotides are TGCGCCAGCAGCTTGGCTCCGGAGAGTGAGCAGTTCTTC. Translating gives CASSLAPESEQFF.

The J gene is TRBJ2-7, the V gene TRBV6-5, with 11 bases lining up with TRBD2. V was pared by 8 bases and J by 1 base, with 4 bases of the junction left unmatched. Germline loops: CDR1 MNHEY, CDR2 SVGAGI. This CDR3 comprises 14 residues. CDR3 loop: CASSLAGGSYEQYF. CDR3 DNA: TGTGCCAGCTCCCTAGCGGGAGGATCCTACGAGCAGTACTTC.

The chain uses TRBV6-5 and TRBJ1-4, with a tentative D call TRBD1 (5 bases). The CDR3 extends over 14 amino acids. Germline-derived CDR1 and CDR2 are MNHEY and SVGAGI. Deletions cut 4 bases from V and 6 bases from J, with 12 bases between. In DNA, the CDR3 is TGTGCCAGCAGTTTCAAGTCGGGGCATGAAAAACTGTTTTTT. This encodes CASSFKSGHEKLFF.

The J gene is TRBJ2-7, the V gene TRBV10-3; no clear D. V was cut by 4 bases and J by 2 bases, with 18 bases left in between. The CDR3 loop spans 16 amino acids. Germline V gives CDR1 ENHRY, CDR2 SYGVKD. For the CDR3, the DNA is TGTGCCATCAGTGGGACGTCAACCCGGAGTCCCTACGAGCAGTACTTC. Amino acids: CAISGTSTRSPYEQYF.

J is TRBJ2-1 and V is TRBV28; no reliable D call. This CDR3 has 11 residues. The V gene lost 5 bases and the J gene lost 9 bases, with 8 bases spanning the gap. Germline-derived CDR1 and CDR2 are MDHEN and SYDVKM. CDR3 DNA sequence: TGTGCCAGCAGTGTCCTGGGTGAGCAGTTCTTC. Translating it yields CASSVLGEQFF.

This chain joins TRBV5-6 and TRBJ1-1; 8 nucleotides align to TRBD1. Germline V gene data show CDR1 as SGHDT and CDR2 as YYEEEE. The CDR3 runs to 16 residues. V gave up 4 bases and J gave up 5 bases; unmatched junction bases: 13. The CDR3 DNA reads as TGTGCCAGCAGCCTCCATACCCAGGGGGCTCGAACTGAAGCTTTCTTT. Translated, it gives CASSLHTQGARTEAFF. Based on the CDR3 plus reference TRBV5-6 and TRBJ1-1, the full variable domain is DAGVTQSPTHLIKTRGQQVTLRCSPKSGHDTVSWYQQALGQGPQFIFQYYEEEERQRGNFPDRFSGHQFPNYSSELNVNALLLGDSALYLCASSLHTQGARTEAFFGQGTRLTVV.

The chain's CDR3 is CASSMTSGNYNEQFF. In DNA form, the CDR3 reads TGTGCCAGTAGTATGACTAGCGGGAACTACAATGAGCAGTTCTTC. The chain employs TRBV19 and TRBJ2-1, with 11 nucleotides matching TRBD2. V was clipped by 3 bases and J by 3 bases; unmatched bases: 1. This CDR3 has 15 amino acids. CDR1 and CDR2 (germline): LNHDA, SQIVND (reference sequence).

The rearrangement uses TRBV29-1 and TRBJ2-3; D uncertain. Trimming removed 5 bases at V and 0 bases at J, with 3 bases between. CDR3 length equals 11 residues. CDR1 is SQVTM and CDR2 is ANQGSEA in the germline V gene. CDR3 in DNA: TGCAGCGTTTGGAGCACAGATACGCAGTATTTT. The encoded protein is CSVWSTDTQYF.

This clone was recorded a few times. J is TRBJ2-1 and V is TRBV5-1; D unresolved. CDR3 length: 13 amino acids. Germline assignment: CDR1 SGHRS and CDR2 YFSETQ. V lost 0 bases and J 6 bases, leaving 7 bases between the germline ends. CDR3 sequence reads: CASSLGPGNEQFF. CDR3 coding DNA: TGCGCCAGCAGCTTGGGTCCGGGCAATGAGCAGTTCTTC.

The gene calls are TRBV13 and TRBJ2-5; TRBD1 agrees at 7 bases. This CDR3 has 14 residues. The J segment lost 4 bases and the V segment lost 5 bases, leaving 7 bases of the junction unmatched. Germline V gives CDR1 PRHDT, CDR2 FYEKMQ (reference sequence). The CDR3 is CASSMTGLAETQYF. For the CDR3, the DNA is TGTGCCAGCAGCATGACAGGGTTGGCAGAGACCCAGTACTTC.

The genes are TRBV4-1 and TRBJ2-1; the match to TRBD1 covers 7 bases. This CDR3 has 17 amino acids. Germline CDR1 reads MGHRA; CDR2 reads YSYEKL. Unmatched junction bases numbered 5, after V lost 0 bases and J lost 0 bases. CDR3 sequence reads: CASSQDEAGGSYNEQFF. As DNA, the CDR3 is TGCGCCAGCAGCCAAGACGAGGCAGGGGGCTCCTACAATGAGCAGTTCTTC.

The chain links TRBV6-5 to TRBJ2-2; 9 positions match TRBD2. Germline V gives CDR1 MNHEY, CDR2 SVGAGI. With 6 bases clipped from V and 7 bases from J, the junction kept 9 bases outside the gene matches. This CDR3 is 15 amino acids long. CDR3 nucleotides: TGTGCCAGCAGCATCGGACTAGCGCTCGACGGGGAGCTGTTTTTT. Translating it yields CASSIGLALDGELFF.

The chain recombines TRBV7-2 with TRBJ2-1; D not resolved. V dropped 5 bases and J dropped 6 bases, with 11 bases sitting between them. The germline gives CDR1 SGHTA, CDR2 FQGNSA. The CDR3 is made up of 13 amino acids. CDR3 in DNA: TGTGCCAGCAGCCCCGTTATTGCCAATGAGCAGTTCTTC. Its protein is CASSPVIANEQFF.

The rearrangement joins TRBV9 to TRBJ2-3; weak D call: TRBD2 (5 bases). Germline V gene data show CDR1 as SGDLS and CDR2 as YYNGEE. The CDR3 runs 14 residues. Trimming cost V 0 bases and J 4 bases, with 9 bases left between them. The CDR3 region is CASSVAGYPDTQYF. DNA of the CDR3: TGTGCCAGCAGCGTAGCGGGGTACCCAGATACGCAGTATTTT.

The chain is built from TRBV27 and TRBJ2-1; 12 nucleotides line up with TRBD2. Germline-derived CDR1 and CDR2 are MNHEY and SMNVEV (reference sequence). The CDR3 extends over 17 amino acids. The V gene end was trimmed by 7 bases and the J gene end by 0 bases; junction bases not matched to a gene: 7. The CDR3 spells CASKDLAGGISYNEQFF. CDR3 DNA: TGTGCCAGCAAAGATCTAGCGGGAGGGATCTCCTACAATGAGCAGTTCTTC.

The chain has TRBV27 and TRBJ2-5, with 12 bases identical to TRBD1. The V and J ends lost 5 bases and 1 base, in that order; junction bases with no gene match: 2. The germline gives CDR1 MNHEY, CDR2 SMNVEV (reference sequence). This CDR3 comprises 15 residues. The CDR3 spells CASSPGQGAQETQYF. As DNA, the CDR3 is TGTGCCAGCAGTCCGGGACAGGGGGCCCAAGAGACCCAGTACTTC.

This clone was picked up a small number of times. CDR3 protein: CASSDRQGYEQYF. The CDR3 nucleotides are TGTGCCAGCAGTGACCGACAGGGCTACGAGCAGTACTTC. J is TRBJ2-7 and V is TRBV2; 7 positions match TRBD1. Germline CDR1 and CDR2: SNHLY and FYNNEI. This CDR3 spans 13 amino acids. V was clipped by 3 bases and J by 3 bases; unmatched bases: 2.

The gene calls are TRBV7-8 and TRBJ2-7; TRBD2 matches 7 bases. This CDR3 contains 18 residues. CDR1 and CDR2 (germline): SGHVS, FQNEAQ. Losses at the gene ends were 3 bases for V and 5 bases for J; bases not matched to a gene: 19. The CDR3: CASSFPTGTTKEDDEQYF. For the CDR3, the DNA is TGTGCCAGCAGCTTCCCAACCGGGACTACAAAGGAGGACGACGAGCAGTACTTC.

The chain joins TRBV27 to TRBJ2-1; 7 bases fit TRBD2. J gave up 10 bases and V 7 bases, and 10 bases lay outside the gene matches. Germline loops: CDR1 MNHEY, CDR2 SMNVEV (reference sequence). The length of the CDR3 is 13 residues. The DNA for the CDR3 is TGTGCCAGCACCACGACATGGGGAGGGGAGCAGTTCTTC. Protein sequence: CASTTTWGGEQFF.

The J gene is TRBJ2-7, the V gene TRBV2, with TRBD2 identical over 9 bases. The V segment lost 4 bases and the J segment 0 bases; nucleotides outside the gene matches: 4. Germline CDR1 and CDR2: SNHLY and FYNNEI. The CDR3 runs 15 residues. CDR3 DNA sequence: TGTGCCAGCAGTGGACTAGCGGCTAGCTCCTACGAGCAGTACTTC. This translates into CASSGLAASSYEQYF.

This clone has a handful of counts. The chain links TRBV29-1 to TRBJ2-3; 7 bases agree with TRBD2. The V and J ends lost 4 bases and 3 bases, in that order; junction bases with no gene match: 7. The CDR3 is made up of 14 amino acids. Germline-derived CDR1 and CDR2 are SQVTM and ANQGSEA. CDR3 region: CSVVGLAETDTQYF. In nucleotides, the CDR3 is TGCAGCGTTGTGGGGCTAGCGGAAACAGATACGCAGTATTTT.

With regard to this clone: A junction boundary mismatches the germline segment, possibly from a read error. The chain carries TRBV7-7 and TRBJ2-1, with 9 bases matching TRBD1. Germline V lookup: CDR1 SSHAT, CDR2 FNYEAQ (reference sequence). The CDR3 sequence is 15 residues long. CDR3 sequence (DNA): TGTGCTAGCAGCCAGGGACAGGGACTAAACAATGAGCAGTTCTTC. This codes for CASSQGQGLNNEQFF.

Only one count was recorded for this clone. The chain links TRBV14 to TRBJ2-1; 8 bases fit TRBD1. V gave up 3 bases and J gave up 9 bases; unmatched junction bases: 4. CDR3 size: 13 residues. Germline V gene lookup returns CDR1 SGHDN and CDR2 FVKESK. The CDR3 loop is CASSHAGGPEQFF. Here the CDR3 DNA reads TGTGCCAGCAGCCACGCAGGGGGCCCTGAGCAGTTCTTC.

J is TRBJ2-7 and V is TRBV7-9, with 8 positions matching TRBD1. The germline gives CDR1 SEHNR, CDR2 FQNEAQ (reference sequence). V was clipped by 4 bases and J by 3 bases; unmatched bases: 5. This CDR3 spans 14 amino acids. The CDR3 DNA sequence: TGTGCCAGCAGCTACCGGACAGGGAACTACGAGCAGTACTTC. Translation: CASSYRTGNYEQYF.

The V gene is TRBV7-9, the J gene TRBJ2-3; TRBD2 is a possible D gene (5 bases). The CDR3 sequence is 14 residues long. The germline CDR1 and CDR2 sequences are SEHNR and FQNEAQ (reference sequence). Between the trimmed V and J ends, which lost 1 base and 4 bases, there was a span of 9 bases. CDR3 in DNA: TGTGCCAGCAGCTTAGGGACTGTAGCAGATACGCAGTATTTT. Translation gives CASSLGTVADTQYF.

In its sample, this clone is medium-sized (0.01 to 0.1%). In the same sample, other DNA sequences code for this CDR3. This rearrangement joins TRBV19 to TRBJ2-1, with D unclear. Trimming took 3 bases from V and 4 from J, leaving 4 bases between them. The CDR3 runs to 12 residues. CDR1 and CDR2 (germline): LNHDA, SQIVND (reference sequence). The CDR3 DNA sequence: TGTGCCAGTAGTATCCCTTACAATGAGCAGTTCTTC. Amino acid sequence: CASSIPYNEQFF.

The J gene is TRBJ2-1, the V gene TRBV29-1, with D perhaps TRBD2 (6 bases). The CDR3 contains 14 residues. The germline gives CDR1 SQVTM, CDR2 ANQGSEA. Deletions cut 5 bases from V and 2 bases from J, with 13 bases between. The CDR3 region has the DNA TGCAGCGTTTTTGGCGGGATCACCTACAATGAGCAGTTCTTC. Its protein product is CSVFGGITYNEQFF.

This clone was counted a single time. V gene TRBV14 combines with J gene TRBJ2-3; TRBD2 aligns across 10 bases. The CDR3 is 17 residues long. CDR1 is SGHDN, CDR2 FVKESK, per germline. The J segment lost 0 bases and the V segment lost 3 bases, leaving 6 bases of the junction unmatched. This CDR3 reads CASSQDSSGSSTDTQYF. CDR3 bases: TGTGCCAGCAGCCAGGATTCTAGCGGGAGTAGCACAGATACGCAGTATTTT. Drawing the rest from reference TRBV14 and TRBJ2-3, the complete variable domain is EAGVTQFPSHSVIEKGQTVTLRCDPISGHDNLYWYRRVMGKEIKFLLHFVKESKQDESGMPNNRFLAERTGGTYSTLKVQPAELEDSGVYFCASSQDSSGSSTDTQYFGPGTRLTVL.